The 16 T cell receptor beta chains below were found in one sample sequenced in a study of cytomegalovirus exposure and HLA in healthy donors. The PCR ran on 60 Vbeta and 13 Jbeta primers. Some clones are missing from TCRdb's copy, which holds only in-frame ones; the method was immunoSEQ multiplex PCR. The repertoire holds about 120,000 clones, with roughly 80% as singletons. Sequencing used PBMCs. The receptors were sampled from a man between 25 and 39 years old in good health and CMV-seropositive.

V gene TRBV10-1 combines with J gene TRBJ2-2; 7 positions agree with TRBD1. The germline V gene encodes CDR1 WNHNN and CDR2 SYGVQD (reference sequence). The CDR3 spans 15 residues. V was pared by 2 bases and J by 4 bases, with 4 bases of the junction left unmatched. CDR3 coding DNA: TGCGCCAGCAGTGAGACAGGGGACCTCACCGGGGAGCTGTTTTTT. It encodes CASSETGDLTGELFF.

In this sample, this clone turned up once. The J gene is TRBJ2-1, the V gene TRBV19; D perhaps matches TRBD2 (6 bases). Germline V gene data show CDR1 as LNHDA and CDR2 as SQIVND (reference sequence). CDR3 size: 15 residues. Trimming pared 7 bases from V and 0 bases from J, leaving 13 bases between. The CDR3 is CASIEDGSSYNEQFF. In DNA form, the CDR3 reads TGTGCCAGTATAGAGGACGGGAGCTCCTACAATGAGCAGTTCTTC. The variable domain in full, with the rest retrieved from reference TRBV19 and TRBJ2-1, is DGGITQSPKYLFRKEGQNVTLSCEQNLNHDAMYWYRQDPGQGLRLIYYSQIVNDFQKGDIAEGYSVSREKKESFPLTVTSAQKNPTAFYLCASIEDGSSYNEQFFGPGTRLTVL.

The chain recombines TRBV12-5 with TRBJ2-5; maybe TRBD2 (5 bases). The CDR3 is 16 amino acids. V lost 0 bases to trimming and J lost 2 bases, with 13 bases between them. The germline gives CDR1 LGHNT, CDR2 FRNRAP. The CDR3 DNA reads as TGTGCTAGTGGTTTGGTACACGGGGAGATACAAGAGACCCAGTACTTC. Protein sequence: CASGLVHGEIQETQYF.

The chain recombines TRBV6-6 with TRBJ1-5, with 7 bases fitting TRBD1. Germline values: CDR1 MNHNY, CDR2 SVGAGI (reference sequence). The CDR3 extends over 14 amino acids. V dropped 6 bases and J dropped 4; count of bases not matched to a gene: 6. The CDR3 nucleotides are TGTGCCAGCAGCCGACAGGGTGGGAATCAGCCCCAGCATTTT. Translated, it gives CASSRQGGNQPQHF.

The chain has TRBV6-1 and TRBJ1-4; 7 nucleotides agree with TRBD1. J lost 5 bases, V lost 6 bases, and 3 bases had no gene match. This CDR3 spans 13 amino acids. Germline CDR1 is MNHNS and CDR2 is SASEGT. The CDR3: CASRTGWNEKLFF. In DNA form, the CDR3 reads TGTGCCAGCAGGACAGGGTGGAATGAAAAACTGTTTTTT.

This clone was seen once. V is TRBV2 and J is TRBJ1-5; unclear D gene. This CDR3 is built from 15 residues. The V end was cut by 7 bases, the J end by 4 bases, with 17 bases between. Germline V gene data show CDR1 as SNHLY and CDR2 as FYNNEI. CDR3 sequence (DNA): TGTGCCAGCAAGTTCGGAACCTCGGGAAATCAGCCCCAGCATTTT. It codes for CASKFGTSGNQPQHF.

The V and J genes are TRBV28 and TRBJ2-7; 10 bases fit TRBD1. CDR3 size: 15 residues. V trimming: 8 bases; J trimming: 1 base; junction bases outside the gene matches: 8. In germline, CDR1 is MDHEN, CDR2 SYDVKM. Here the CDR3 DNA reads TGTGCCAGCGGTGTTCCGGGACAGGGGTCCTACGAGCAGTACTTC. It yields the protein CASGVPGQGSYEQYF. Full variable domain (rest looked up from reference TRBV28 and TRBJ2-7): DVKVTQSSRYLVKRTGEKVFLECVQDMDHENMFWYRQDPGLGLRLIYFSYDVKMKEKGDIPEGYSVSREKKERFSLILESASTNQTSMYLCASGVPGQGSYEQYFGPGTRLTVT.

This chain connects TRBV27 to TRBJ1-5; no reliable D call. The length of the CDR3 is 16 residues. Germline values: CDR1 MNHEY, CDR2 SMNVEV (reference sequence). Trimming cost V 2 bases and J 2 bases, with 13 bases left between them. The CDR3 DNA reads as TGTGCCAGCAGTTTAGGGCCTAGGGAGGGCAATCAGCCCCAGCATTTT. It specifies CASSLGPREGNQPQHF.

Details on this clone: Other DNA variants within this sample encode the same CDR3. This chain links TRBV5-1 with TRBJ1-1; 7 bases fit TRBD1. Germline loops: CDR1 SGHRS, CDR2 YFSETQ. V lost 0 bases, J lost 1 base, and 0 bases stayed unmatched. The CDR3 runs 14 residues. CDR3 sequence reads: CASSLAGGNTEAFF. Written as DNA, the CDR3 is TGCGCCAGCAGCTTGGCAGGGGGGAACACTGAAGCTTTCTTT.

The CDR3 sequence is CASSPTRDGNTIYF. The CDR3 bases are TGCGCCAGCAGCCCGACGCGGGATGGAAACACCATATATTTT. This chain links TRBV23-1 with TRBJ1-3; D is undetermined. TRBV23-1 is flagged as an ORF with uncertain function. The CDR3 spans 14 residues. The ends were cut back, 6 bases at V and 3 bases at J, with 12 bases in the middle.

V and J are TRBV14 and TRBJ1-2; 7 bases are a match to TRBD1. This CDR3 has 14 amino acids. The germline V gene has CDR1 SGHDN and CDR2 FVKESK. Trimming took 5 bases from V and 1 from J; bases not matched to a gene: 4. CDR3 coding DNA: TGTGCCAGCAGCGACAGGGTTATTAACTATGGCTACACCTTC. This codes for CASSDRVINYGYTF. Full variable domain (outside the CDR3, taken from reference TRBV14 and TRBJ1-2): EAGVTQFPSHSVIEKGQTVTLRCDPISGHDNLYWYRRVMGKEIKFLLHFVKESKQDESGMPNNRFLAERTGGTYSTLKVQPAELEDSGVYFCASSDRVINYGYTFGSGTRLTVV.

V and J are TRBV10-2 and TRBJ2-1; 8 bases line up with TRBD2. V gave up 0 bases and J gave up 7 bases; unmatched junction bases: 8. The CDR3 loop spans 16 amino acids. Germline V lookup: CDR1 WSHSY, CDR2 SAAADI. Here the CDR3 reads CASSESAGASGNEQFF. CDR3 in DNA: TGCGCCAGCAGTGAGTCAGCGGGGGCCTCTGGAAATGAGCAGTTCTTC.

This chain connects TRBV9 to TRBJ1-2; 8 bases match TRBD1. Germline V gives CDR1 SGDLS, CDR2 YYNGEE. The J segment lost 4 bases and the V segment lost 3 bases, leaving 5 bases of the junction unmatched. CDR3 length: 14 amino acids. CDR3 in amino acids: CASSAGGRGYGYTF. In DNA, the CDR3 is TGTGCCAGCAGCGCAGGGGGCAGGGGCTATGGCTACACCTTC.

This rearrangement joins TRBV6-5 to TRBJ1-6; no clear D. The V gene lost 4 bases and the J gene lost 8 bases, with 12 bases spanning the gap. Germline CDR1 MNHEY, CDR2 SVGAGI. The CDR3 contains 14 residues. The DNA of the CDR3 is TGTGCCAGCAGTTCCCCCTCGTATCATTCACCCCTCCACTTT. It encodes CASSSPSYHSPLHF.

The chain recombines TRBV5-6 with TRBJ2-7; 14 positions match TRBD2. The ends lost 4 bases at V and 3 bases at J; junction bases unmatched: 9. The CDR3 length is 17 residues. Germline CDR1 and CDR2: SGHDT and YYEEEE. The CDR3 DNA sequence: TGTGCCAGCAGCGTACCGGGACTAGCGGGGGAAAGCTACGAGCAGTACTTC. The encoded protein is CASSVPGLAGESYEQYF.

The chain carries TRBV4-1 and TRBJ1-2; D perhaps matches TRBD1 (6 bases). The CDR3 is 15 residues long. Germline V lookup: CDR1 MGHRA, CDR2 YSYEKL. V lost 2 bases and J lost 4, with 14 bases in between. The CDR3 region is CASSQTTGTSYGYTF. The CDR3 DNA follows: TGCGCCAGCAGCCAAACCACGGGGACATCCTATGGCTACACCTTC.